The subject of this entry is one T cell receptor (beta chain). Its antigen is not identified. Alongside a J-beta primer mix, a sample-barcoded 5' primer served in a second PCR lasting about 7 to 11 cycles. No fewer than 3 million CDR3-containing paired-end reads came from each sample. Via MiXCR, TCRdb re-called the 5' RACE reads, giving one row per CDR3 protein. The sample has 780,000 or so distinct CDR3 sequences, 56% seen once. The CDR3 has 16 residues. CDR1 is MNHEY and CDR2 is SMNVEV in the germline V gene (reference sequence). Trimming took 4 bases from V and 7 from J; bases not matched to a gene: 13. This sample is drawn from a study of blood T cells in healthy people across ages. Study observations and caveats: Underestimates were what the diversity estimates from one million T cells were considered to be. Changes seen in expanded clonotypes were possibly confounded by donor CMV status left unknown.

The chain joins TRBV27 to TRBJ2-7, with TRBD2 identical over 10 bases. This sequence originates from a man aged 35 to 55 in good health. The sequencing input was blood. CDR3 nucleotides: TGTGCCAGCAGTTCCAGAGCGGGAGGGTTTAGCGATGAGCAGTACTTC. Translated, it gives CASSSRAGGFSDEQYF.